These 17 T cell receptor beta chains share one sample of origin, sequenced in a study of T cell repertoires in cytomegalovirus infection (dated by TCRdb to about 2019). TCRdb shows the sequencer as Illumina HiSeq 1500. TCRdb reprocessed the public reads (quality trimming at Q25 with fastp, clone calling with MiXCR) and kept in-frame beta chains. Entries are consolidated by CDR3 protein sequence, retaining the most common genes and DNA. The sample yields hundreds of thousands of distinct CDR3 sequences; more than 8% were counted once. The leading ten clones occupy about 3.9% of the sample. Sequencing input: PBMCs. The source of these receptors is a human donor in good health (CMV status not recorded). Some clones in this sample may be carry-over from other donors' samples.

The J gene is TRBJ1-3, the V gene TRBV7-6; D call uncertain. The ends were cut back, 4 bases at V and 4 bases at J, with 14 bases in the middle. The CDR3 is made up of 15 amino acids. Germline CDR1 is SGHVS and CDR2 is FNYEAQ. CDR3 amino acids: CASSYAGRSGNTIYF. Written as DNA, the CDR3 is TGTGCCAGCAGCTACGCGGGGAGGAGCGGAAACACCATATATTTT.

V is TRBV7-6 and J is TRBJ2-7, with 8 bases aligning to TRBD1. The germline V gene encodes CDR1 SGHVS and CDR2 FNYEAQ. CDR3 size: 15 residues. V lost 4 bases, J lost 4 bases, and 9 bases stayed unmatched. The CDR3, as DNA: TGTGCCAGCAGCTCCACCGACAGGGGCCGGTACGAGCAGTACTTC. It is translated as CASSSTDRGRYEQYF.

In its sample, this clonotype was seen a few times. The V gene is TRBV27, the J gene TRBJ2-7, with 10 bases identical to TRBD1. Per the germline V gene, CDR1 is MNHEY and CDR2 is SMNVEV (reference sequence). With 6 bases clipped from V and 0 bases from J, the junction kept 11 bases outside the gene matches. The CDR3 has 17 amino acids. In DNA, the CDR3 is TGTGCCAGCAGCTCCGGGACAGGGGATAGGTCCTCCTACGAGCAGTACTTC. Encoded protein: CASSSGTGDRSSYEQYF.

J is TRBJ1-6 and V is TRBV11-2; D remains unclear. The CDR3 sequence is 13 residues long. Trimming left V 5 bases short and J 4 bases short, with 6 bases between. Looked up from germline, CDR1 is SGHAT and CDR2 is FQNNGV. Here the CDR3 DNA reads TGTGCCAGCAGCGGAGGATATAATTCACCCCTCCACTTT. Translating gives CASSGGYNSPLHF.

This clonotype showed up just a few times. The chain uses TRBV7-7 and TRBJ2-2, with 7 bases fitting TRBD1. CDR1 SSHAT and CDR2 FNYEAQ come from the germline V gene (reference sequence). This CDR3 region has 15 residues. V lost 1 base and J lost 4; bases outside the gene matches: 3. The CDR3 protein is CASSLGGGLTGELFF. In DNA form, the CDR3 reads TGTGCCAGCAGCTTAGGAGGGGGCCTCACCGGGGAGCTGTTTTTT.

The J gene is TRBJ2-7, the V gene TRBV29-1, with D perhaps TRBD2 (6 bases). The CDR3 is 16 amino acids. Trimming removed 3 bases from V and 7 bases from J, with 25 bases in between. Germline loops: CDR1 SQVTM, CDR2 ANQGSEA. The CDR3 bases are TGCAGCGTTGATACCGGTATGGGTCTCGGGAGTAGAGAGCAGTACTTC. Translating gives CSVDTGMGLGSREQYF.

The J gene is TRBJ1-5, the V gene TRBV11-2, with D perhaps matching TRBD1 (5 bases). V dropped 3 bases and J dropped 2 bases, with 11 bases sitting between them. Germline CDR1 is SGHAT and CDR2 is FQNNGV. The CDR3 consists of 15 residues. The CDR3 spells CASSLGGDGNQPQHF. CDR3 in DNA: TGTGCCAGCAGCTTGGGGGGGGATGGCAATCAGCCCCAGCATTTT.

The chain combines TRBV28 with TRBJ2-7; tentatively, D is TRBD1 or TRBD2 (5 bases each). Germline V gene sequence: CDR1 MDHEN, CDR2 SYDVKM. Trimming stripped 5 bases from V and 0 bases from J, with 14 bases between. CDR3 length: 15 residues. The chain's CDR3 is CASSPAWDGSYEQYF. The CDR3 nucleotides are TGTGCCAGCAGTCCAGCATGGGACGGCTCCTACGAGCAGTACTTC. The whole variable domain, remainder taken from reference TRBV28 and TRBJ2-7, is DVKVTQSSRYLVKRTGEKVFLECVQDMDHENMFWYRQDPGLGLRLIYFSYDVKMKEKGDIPEGYSVSREKKERFSLILESASTNQTSMYLCASSPAWDGSYEQYFGPGTRLTVT.

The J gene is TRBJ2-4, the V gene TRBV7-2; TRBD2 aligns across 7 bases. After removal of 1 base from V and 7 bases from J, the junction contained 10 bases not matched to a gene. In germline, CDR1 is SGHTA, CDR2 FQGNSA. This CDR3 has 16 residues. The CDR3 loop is CASSLGVAGLGNIQYF. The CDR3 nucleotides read TGTGCCAGCAGCTTAGGTGTAGCGGGTTTGGGGAACATTCAGTACTTC.

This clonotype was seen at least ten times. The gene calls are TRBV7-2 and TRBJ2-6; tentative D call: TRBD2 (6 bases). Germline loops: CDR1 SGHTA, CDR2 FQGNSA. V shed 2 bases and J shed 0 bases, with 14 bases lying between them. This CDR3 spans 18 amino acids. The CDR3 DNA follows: TGTGCCAGCAGCTTAACGGCGGGACTCCTCTCTGGGGCCAACGTCCTGACTTTC. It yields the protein CASSLTAGLLSGANVLTF.

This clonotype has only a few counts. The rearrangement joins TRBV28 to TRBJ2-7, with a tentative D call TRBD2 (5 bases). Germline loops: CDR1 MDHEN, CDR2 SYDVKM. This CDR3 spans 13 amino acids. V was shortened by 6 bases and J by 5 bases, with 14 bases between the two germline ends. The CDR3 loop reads CASSSEVLDEQYF. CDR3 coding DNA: TGTGCCAGCAGCTCGGAGGTTCTGGACGAGCAGTACTTC.

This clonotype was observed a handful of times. CDR3 loop: CASSQEHSYSRSGANVLTF. The CDR3 DNA follows: TGTGCCAGCAGCCAAGAGCATTCTTACTCCCGCTCTGGGGCCAACGTCCTGACTTTC. This chain uses TRBV4-2 with TRBJ2-6; D is unclear. CDR1 is LGHNA, CDR2 YNFKEQ, per germline. CDR3 length: 19 residues. Trimming took 0 bases from V and 0 from J, leaving 15 bases between them.

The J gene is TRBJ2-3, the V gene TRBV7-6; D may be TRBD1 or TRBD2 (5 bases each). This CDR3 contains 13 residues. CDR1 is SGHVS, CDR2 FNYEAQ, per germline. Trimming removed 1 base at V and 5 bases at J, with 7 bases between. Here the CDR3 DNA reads TGTGCCAGCAGCTTAGAGAGGGGAGATACGCAGTATTTT. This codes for CASSLERGDTQYF.

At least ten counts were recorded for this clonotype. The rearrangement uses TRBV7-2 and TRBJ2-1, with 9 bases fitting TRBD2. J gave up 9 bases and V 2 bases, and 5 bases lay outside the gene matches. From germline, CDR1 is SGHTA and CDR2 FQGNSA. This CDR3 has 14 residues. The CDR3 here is CASSLRLAGTEQFF. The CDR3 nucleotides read TGTGCCAGCAGCTTACGGCTAGCGGGGACTGAGCAGTTCTTC.

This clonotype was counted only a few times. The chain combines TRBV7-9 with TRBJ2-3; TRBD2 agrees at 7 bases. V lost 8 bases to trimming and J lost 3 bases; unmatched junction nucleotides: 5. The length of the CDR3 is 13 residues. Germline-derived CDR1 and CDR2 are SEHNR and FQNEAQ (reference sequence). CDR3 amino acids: CASLGGETDTQYF. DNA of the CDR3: TGTGCCAGCCTGGGGGGGGAAACAGATACGCAGTATTTT.

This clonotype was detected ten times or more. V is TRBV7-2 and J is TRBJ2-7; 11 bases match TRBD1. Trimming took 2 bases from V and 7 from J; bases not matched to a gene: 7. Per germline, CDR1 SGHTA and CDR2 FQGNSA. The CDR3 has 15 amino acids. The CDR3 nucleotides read TGTGCCAGCAGCTTAAGTGGGACAGGGGGGCGGGAGCAGTACTTC. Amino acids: CASSLSGTGGREQYF. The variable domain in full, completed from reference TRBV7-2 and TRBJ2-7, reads GAGVSQSPSNKVTEKGKDVELRCDPISGHTALYWYRQSLGQGLEFLIYFQGNSAPDKSGLPSDRFSAERTGGSVSTLTIQRTQQEDSAVYLCASSLSGTGGREQYFGPGTRLTVT.

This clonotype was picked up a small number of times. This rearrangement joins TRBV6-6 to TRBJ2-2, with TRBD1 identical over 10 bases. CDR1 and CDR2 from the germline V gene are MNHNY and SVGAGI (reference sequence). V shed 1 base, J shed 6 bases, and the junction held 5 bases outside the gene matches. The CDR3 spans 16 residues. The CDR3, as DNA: TGTGCCAGCAGTTACTTCGGGACAGGGGAAGCCGGGGAGCTGTTTTTT. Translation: CASSYFGTGEAGELFF.